The next 9 T cell receptor beta chains were all read from a single sample in a study of TIL therapy for anti-PD-1-resistant metastatic lung cancer. Time point reported: pre-treatment sample, taken before nivolumab and TIL therapy. Sequencing used immunoSEQ v3. Sequencing used immunoSEQ multiplex PCR; TCRdb keeps in-frame clones, though not all of them. The table shows 30,000 or so clones, with about 80% occurring only once. The sample was blood, taken at baseline. The receptors derive from a woman aged 30-79 years with non-small cell lung cancer.

The rearrangement joins TRBV5-1 to TRBJ2-1; D call uncertain. Trimming removed 2 bases from V and 9 bases from J, with 12 bases in between. The CDR3 is 13 amino acids. The germline gives CDR1 SGHRS, CDR2 YFSETQ. This CDR3 reads CASSFKGSVEQFF. CDR3 bases: TGCGCCAGCAGCTTCAAAGGATCTGTTGAGCAGTTCTTC.

This clone was seen a few times. The CDR3: CSVKQLAEQFF. For the CDR3, the DNA is TGCAGCGTTAAACAGTTGGCTGAGCAGTTCTTC. This sequence joins TRBV29-1 and TRBJ2-1; no clear D. The ends were cut back, 5 bases at V and 9 bases at J, with 11 bases in the middle. CDR1 SQVTM and CDR2 ANQGSEA come from the germline V gene. CDR3 length equals 11 residues.

The chain uses TRBV7-2 and TRBJ2-5; no definite D call. Germline CDR1 and CDR2: SGHTA and FQGNSA. This CDR3 has 13 amino acids. Trimming took off 2 bases at V and 5 bases at J, with 9 bases between the two ends. In DNA form, the CDR3 reads TGTGCCAGCAGCTTATCGAGTCTGGAGACCCAGTACTTC. This encodes CASSLSSLETQYF.

The chain couples TRBV6-1 to TRBJ2-4; D remains unclear. V was shortened by 3 bases and J by 0 bases, with 9 bases between the two germline ends. Germline-derived CDR1 and CDR2 are MNHNS and SASEGT. The CDR3 has 15 amino acids. CDR3 coding DNA: TGTGCCAGCAGTGACGGATCTCTAGCCAAAAACATTCAGTACTTC. It encodes CASSDGSLAKNIQYF.

The J gene is TRBJ2-5, the V gene TRBV15; unclear D gene. Trimming removed 1 base at V and 5 bases at J, with 8 bases between. CDR3 size: 13 residues. Germline CDR1 and CDR2: LNHNV and YYDKDF (reference sequence). The CDR3 here is CATSRAAGETQYF. CDR3 DNA: TGTGCCACCAGCAGAGCTGCCGGGGAGACCCAGTACTTC.

This clone was observed a few times. The chain joins TRBV7-9 to TRBJ1-4; no clear D. Germline CDR1 and CDR2: SEHNR and FQNEAQ (reference sequence). This CDR3 is 15 amino acids long. Trimming cost V 4 bases and J 0 bases, with 9 bases left between them. CDR3 residues: CASSYNSATNEKLFF. The CDR3 DNA is TGTGCCAGCAGCTATAACAGCGCAACTAATGAAAAACTGTTTTTT.

The rearrangement links TRBV7-9 to TRBJ2-7, with D tentatively TRBD2 (5 bases). The CDR3 loop spans 15 amino acids. Trimming took 5 bases from V and 2 from J, leaving 16 bases between them. CDR1 and CDR2 (germline): SEHNR, FQNEAQ (reference sequence). The CDR3 is CASSLFVGAAYEQYF. Written as DNA, the CDR3 is TGTGCCAGCAGCCTTTTTGTGGGAGCAGCCTACGAGCAGTACTTC.

This clone is a singleton in its sample. The chain combines TRBV2 with TRBJ2-1, with D uncertain. V was pared by 5 bases and J by 5 bases, with 16 bases between. The CDR3 consists of 15 residues. Germline-derived CDR1 and CDR2 are SNHLY and FYNNEI. The CDR3 nucleotides read TGTGCCAGCAGTCCAAGGGTCGGCCAGCACAATGAGCAGTTCTTC. Translation gives CASSPRVGQHNEQFF.

The V call is TRBV4-1, the J call TRBJ2-1; 8 bases match TRBD2. This CDR3 has 14 amino acids. Trimming cost V 0 bases and J 9 bases; bases outside gene matches: 4. The V gene's germline CDR1 is MGHRA and CDR2 YSYEKL. The CDR3 region is CASSQDRTSGEQFF. The CDR3 DNA sequence: TGCGCCAGCAGCCAAGATAGAACTAGCGGTGAGCAGTTCTTC.